One and the same sample provided the 24 T cell receptor beta chains below, sequenced in a study of chemoradiotherapy in HPV16-positive cancers. Profiled with immunoSEQ multiplex PCR; TCRdb holds only in-frame clones, not every one. Here the sample spans about 10,000 clones, around 88% being singletons. Sample: blood, taken from a patient who underwent chemoradiotherapy. The receptors were gathered from a human donor with HPV-associated anogenital cancer.

The J gene is TRBJ2-3, the V gene TRBV9, with TRBD1 as a possible D gene (6 bases). CDR1 and CDR2 (germline): SGDLS, YYNGEE. This CDR3 comprises 16 residues. V was clipped by 2 bases and J by 2 bases, with 15 bases between them. CDR3 nucleotides: TGTGCCAGCAGCGTCGAGACAGGACTTCTCACAGATACGCAGTATTTT. This codes for CASSVETGLLTDTQYF.

The CDR3: CASSPSWLPRGEQYF. The CDR3 DNA reads TGTGCCAGCAGCCCCAGTTGGCTCCCCCGGGGGGAGCAGTACTTC. The chain employs TRBV6-6 and TRBJ2-7; D perhaps matches TRBD2 (6 bases). Trimming removed 6 bases from V and 7 bases from J, with 22 bases in between. The germline V gene has CDR1 MNHNY and CDR2 SVGAGI (reference sequence). The CDR3 is 15 residues long.

The J gene is TRBJ2-1, the V gene TRBV6-6, with 7 bases fitting TRBD1. The J segment lost 7 bases and the V segment lost 5 bases, leaving 5 bases of the junction unmatched. Germline V gene sequence: CDR1 MNHNY, CDR2 SVGAGI (reference sequence). The CDR3 is made up of 13 amino acids. The DNA for the CDR3 is TGTGCCAGCAGTCCGACAGGGACGAATGAGCAGTTCTTC. It yields the protein CASSPTGTNEQFF.

The rearrangement joins TRBV7-8 to TRBJ2-5; 8 positions agree with TRBD2. The CDR3 is 16 residues long. The germline CDR1 and CDR2 sequences are SGHVS and FQNEAQ. Trimming took 6 bases from V and 3 from J; bases not matched to a gene: 12. CDR3 residues: CASRGGTRGEEETQYF. CDR3 in DNA: TGTGCCAGCAGGGGAGGGACGCGGGGGGAGGAAGAGACCCAGTACTTC. Using reference TRBV7-8 and TRBJ2-5 for the parts outside the CDR3, the full variable domain is GAGVSQSPRYKVAKRGQDVALRCDPISGHVSLFWYQQALGQGPEFLTYFQNEAQLDKSGLPSDRFFAERPEGSVSTLKIQRTQQEDSAVYLCASRGGTRGEEETQYFGPGTRLLVL.

V is TRBV15 and J is TRBJ1-5; 11 positions agree with TRBD1. J lost 0 bases, V lost 6 bases, and 4 bases had no gene match. In germline, CDR1 is LNHNV, CDR2 YYDKDF (reference sequence). This CDR3 has 16 amino acids. The CDR3 is CATRGTGGFSNQPQHF. The CDR3 bases are TGTGCCACCAGAGGGACAGGGGGTTTTAGCAATCAGCCCCAGCATTTT.

The chain couples TRBV27 to TRBJ1-4; TRBD1 matches at 8 bases. The CDR3 is 13 amino acids. V lost 6 bases to trimming and J lost 6 bases; unmatched junction nucleotides: 3. Per germline, CDR1 MNHEY and CDR2 SMNVEV (reference sequence). CDR3 bases: TGTGCCAGCAGCAGGGGGCGCCATGAAAAACTGTTTTTT. This encodes CASSRGRHEKLFF. Complete variable domain (other parts from reference TRBV27 and TRBJ1-4): EAQVTQNPRYLITVTGKKLTVTCSQNMNHEYMSWYRQDPGLGLRQIYYSMNVEVTDKGDVPEGYKVSRKEKRNFPLILESPSPNQTSLYFCASSRGRHEKLFFGSGTQLSVL.

This chain joins TRBV11-2 and TRBJ1-4; D is uncertain. Germline V lookup: CDR1 SGHAT, CDR2 FQNNGV. V was shortened by 8 bases and J by 7 bases, with 20 bases between the two germline ends. The CDR3 covers 15 residues. The CDR3 loop is CASSPGSHVGEKLFF. DNA of the CDR3: TGTGCCAGCTCCCCGGGGAGTCATGTGGGTGAAAAACTGTTTTTT.

J is TRBJ1-4 and V is TRBV5-3; 7 positions agree with TRBD1. TRBV5-3 is placed among ORFs of uncertain function. The CDR3 is made up of 17 amino acids. J lost 4 bases, V lost 5 bases, and 14 bases had no gene match. CDR3 DNA: TGTGCCAGAAGTTTTCTTCAGGGGGAAACGAATAATGAAAAACTGTTTTTT. Amino acid sequence: CARSFLQGETNNEKLFF.

The J gene is TRBJ1-1, the V gene TRBV5-1; D is perhaps TRBD1 (6 bases). Germline V gene data show CDR1 as SGHRS and CDR2 as YFSETQ. The V end was cut by 0 bases, the J end by 8 bases, with 23 bases between. This CDR3 is built from 17 residues. The CDR3 DNA sequence: TGCGCCAGCAGCTTGGGTCGACAGGAGCTAATATTACAAGAAGCTTTCTTT. Its protein is CASSLGRQELILQEAFF.

The chain links TRBV19 to TRBJ1-1, with D tentatively TRBD1 (6 bases). The V end lost 4 bases, the J end lost 1 base, and 10 bases lay between the germline ends. Looked up from germline, CDR1 is LNHDA and CDR2 is SQIVND (reference sequence). This CDR3 has 14 amino acids. CDR3 in DNA: TGTGCCAGTAGTACAGGGGCCTGGAACACTGAAGCTTTCTTT. Translating gives CASSTGAWNTEAFF.

This sequence joins TRBV15 and TRBJ2-7; D possibly corresponds to TRBD1 (6 bases). CDR3 length: 13 amino acids. Germline V CDR1 and CDR2: LNHNV, YYDKDF (reference sequence). Trimming removed 0 bases at V and 4 bases at J, with 7 bases between. CDR3 nucleotide sequence: TGTGCCACCAGCAGAGACCAGGGGTACGAGCAGTACTTC. This sequence encodes CATSRDQGYEQYF. The complete variable domain, with remaining parts taken from reference TRBV15 and TRBJ2-7, reads DAMVIQNPRYQVTQFGKPVTLSCSQTLNHNVMYWYQQKSSQAPKLLFHYYDKDFNNEADTPDNFQSRRPNTSFCFLDIRSPGLGDTAMYLCATSRDQGYEQYFGPGTRLTVT.

This clone was seen a handful of times. V is TRBV7-6 and J is TRBJ1-4; possible D gene TRBD1, 5 bases. The CDR3 sequence is 14 residues long. Germline V gene lookup returns CDR1 SGHVS and CDR2 FNYEAQ. Trimming removed 5 bases at V and 8 bases at J, with 15 bases between. The CDR3 reads CASSPGHPEEKLFF. As DNA, the CDR3 is TGTGCCAGCAGCCCCGGACACCCGGAAGAAAAACTGTTTTTT.

V gene TRBV7-6 combines with J gene TRBJ2-7; 9 bases map to TRBD1. This CDR3 has 14 amino acids. V lost 6 bases to trimming and J lost 4 bases; unmatched junction nucleotides: 7. Germline assignment: CDR1 SGHVS and CDR2 FNYEAQ. For the CDR3, the DNA is TGTGCCAGCAGTCCCGGGACAGGGTATTACGAGCAGTACTTC. Translating it yields CASSPGTGYYEQYF.

This CDR3 reads CASSLGGFGRNQPQHF. In DNA, the CDR3 is TGTGCCAGCAGCTTAGGGGGATTTGGGCGCAATCAGCCCCAGCATTTT. J is TRBJ1-5 and V is TRBV7-2; D gene ambiguous. The germline V gene has CDR1 SGHTA and CDR2 FQGNSA. The CDR3 spans 16 residues. With 1 base removed from V and 2 bases from J, the gap between germline ends came to 12 bases.

The CDR3 nucleotides are TGCGCCAGCAGCCCCATAGGGGCCACAGATACGCAGTATTTT. Translated: CASSPIGATDTQYF. The chain joins TRBV5-1 to TRBJ2-3, with a weak D call TRBD1 (5 bases). Trimming removed 4 bases from V and 2 bases from J, with 11 bases in between. The CDR3 extends over 14 amino acids. Germline-derived CDR1 and CDR2 are SGHRS and YFSETQ.

The chain employs TRBV7-7 and TRBJ2-2; D might be TRBD1 (6 bases). Between the trimmed V and J ends, which lost 5 bases and 2 bases, there was a span of 9 bases. CDR3 size: 14 residues. In germline, CDR1 is SSHAT, CDR2 FNYEAQ (reference sequence). CDR3 DNA: TGTGCCAGCAGCCCCGGGACAAACACCGGGGAGCTGTTTTTT. Translating it yields CASSPGTNTGELFF.

This sequence joins TRBV7-2 and TRBJ2-3; D remains ambiguous. The V end was cut by 1 base, the J end by 2 bases, with 7 bases between. Germline V gives CDR1 SGHTA, CDR2 FQGNSA. There are 14 residues in the CDR3. The CDR3 region is CASSLEGFTDTQYF. CDR3 DNA sequence: TGTGCCAGCAGCTTAGAAGGGTTCACAGATACGCAGTATTTT. Using reference TRBV7-2 and TRBJ2-3 for the parts outside the CDR3, the full variable domain is GAGVSQSPSNKVTEKGKDVELRCDPISGHTALYWYRQSLGQGLEFLIYFQGNSAPDKSGLPSDRFSAERTGGSVSTLTIQRTQQEDSAVYLCASSLEGFTDTQYFGPGTRLTVL.

The chain combines TRBV4-1 with TRBJ2-6; a possible D gene is TRBD1 (6 bases). V was trimmed by 0 bases and J by 0 bases, leaving 9 bases between them. The germline CDR1 and CDR2 sequences are MGHRA and YSYEKL. The CDR3 spans 17 residues. The CDR3 nucleotides read TGCGCCAGCAGCCAAGACCCGGGACACTCTGGGGCCAACGTCCTGACTTTC. It specifies CASSQDPGHSGANVLTF.

The chain joins TRBV5-6 to TRBJ1-1; D uncertain. Looked up from germline, CDR1 is SGHDT and CDR2 is YYEEEE. V lost 4 bases and J lost 0, with 10 bases in between. The CDR3 contains 14 residues. The CDR3 bases are TGTGCCAGCAGCGGAGGCCATCTGAACACTGAAGCTTTCTTT. Its protein is CASSGGHLNTEAFF.

The chain is built from TRBV4-1 and TRBJ2-1; D unresolved. Trimming shortened V by 0 bases and J by 8 bases, and 8 bases separated the two germline ends. Germline CDR1 and CDR2: MGHRA and YSYEKL. There are 13 residues in the CDR3. CDR3 coding DNA: TGCGCCAGCAGCCAAGACAGGCTTCATGAGCAGTTCTTC. Its protein is CASSQDRLHEQFF.

The V and J genes are TRBV9 and TRBJ2-2, with a weak D call TRBD2 (5 bases). Trimming left V 7 bases short and J 1 base short, with 8 bases between. The CDR3 length is 13 residues. The germline CDR1 and CDR2 sequences are SGDLS and YYNGEE. CDR3: CASGGVNTGELFF. In DNA, the CDR3 is TGTGCCAGCGGAGGCGTGAACACCGGGGAGCTGTTTTTT.

The gene calls are TRBV5-1 and TRBJ1-3, with unresolved D. The CDR3 sequence is 14 residues long. CDR1 SGHRS and CDR2 YFSETQ come from the germline V gene. V lost 4 bases, J lost 2 bases, and 10 bases lay in between. The CDR3 nucleotides are TGCGCCAGCAGCCAGGACTCAGCTGGAAACACCATATATTTT. It encodes CASSQDSAGNTIYF.

This chain links TRBV9 with TRBJ2-5; TRBD2 matches 7 bases. CDR3 length equals 16 residues. Trimming took 1 base from V and 6 from J; bases not matched to a gene: 12. Germline CDR1 reads SGDLS; CDR2 reads YYNGEE. In DNA form, the CDR3 reads TGTGCCAGCAGCGTACAGGGCGGGGGTATGCTGAAGACCCAGTACTTC. Encoded protein: CASSVQGGGMLKTQYF.

This rearrangement joins TRBV11-3 to TRBJ2-3; D might be TRBD1 or TRBD2, each matching 6 bases. This CDR3 has 15 residues. Germline V gene sequence: CDR1 SGHNT, CDR2 YENEEA. V was pared by 6 bases and J by 1 base, with 14 bases between. The chain's CDR3 is CASSRGGSGTDTQYF. Here the CDR3 DNA reads TGTGCCAGCAGTAGAGGGGGGTCTGGCACAGATACGCAGTATTTT.